This record concerns one T cell receptor (beta chain) sequence. Its specificity is not known. This CDR3 is missing its conserved last phenylalanine or tryptophan, likely due to a read error. No DNA is shown, since the ends of the CDR3 on it are uncertain; the CDR3 is the one TCRdb lists. The germline CDR1 and CDR2 sequences are MGHRA and YSYEKL. The CDR3 length equals 8 residues, ends included. This sample was included in a study of breast tumors, draining lymph nodes, adjacent tissues. General study findings and limits: Compared with lymph nodes, tumors were less diverse; compared with nontumor tissue, more. The lymph node origin of tumor T cells was framed as consistent with a hypothesis, not demonstrated.

TCRdb re-called the multiplex PCR reads through MiXCR, storing one row per CDR3 protein. The sample contains 150,000 to 200,000 distinct CDR3 sequences, approximately 33% of which appear only once. Breast cancer patients provided tissue from their axillary draining lymph nodes. The chain couples TRBV4-1 to TRBJ2-3. The origin of this receptor is a female donor with breast cancer. Some clones in this sample may be carry-over from other donors' samples. Sequenced sample: axillary lymph node tissue. The CDR3 sequence is CASSQEGL.